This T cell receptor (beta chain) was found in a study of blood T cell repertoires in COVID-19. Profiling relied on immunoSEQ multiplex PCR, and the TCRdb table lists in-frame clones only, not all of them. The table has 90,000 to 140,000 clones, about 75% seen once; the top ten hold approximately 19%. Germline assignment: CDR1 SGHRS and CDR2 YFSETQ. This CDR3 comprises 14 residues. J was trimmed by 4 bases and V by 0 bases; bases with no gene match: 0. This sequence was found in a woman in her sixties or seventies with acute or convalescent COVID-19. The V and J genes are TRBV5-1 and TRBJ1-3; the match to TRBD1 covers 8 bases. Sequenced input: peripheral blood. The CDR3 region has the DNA TGCGCCAGCAGCTTGGGGACAGGGGGAAACACCATATATTTT. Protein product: CASSLGTGGNTIYF. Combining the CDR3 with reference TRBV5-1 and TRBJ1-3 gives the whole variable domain KAGVTQTPRYLIKTRGQQVTLSCSPISGHRSVSWYQQTPGQGLQFLFEYFSETQRNKGNFPGRFSGRQFSNSRSEMNVSTLELGDSALYLCASSLGTGGNTIYFGEGSWLTVV.